This T cell receptor beta chain was captured in a study of T cell changes during pregnancy in multiple sclerosis (dated by TCRdb to the late 2010s). Notes on the research overall: The study looked at changes in the T cell repertoire across pregnancy in women with multiple sclerosis.

As to this clone: The clone's antigen remains unknown. Base quality data are lacking; no much larger clone is found one base away.

CDR3 length: 15 amino acids, cysteine to phenylalanine. The read is trimmed to its CDR3 DNA, 45 bases read in frame from base 1. Via the germline V gene, CDR1 is SGHRS and CDR2 YFSETQ. Trimming costs V 2 bases and J 2 bases, and their ends lie 11 bases apart. Library preparation employed the immunoSEQ multiplex PCR assay. In its TCRdb copy, this immuneACCESS table keeps in-frame sequences only and misses some clones. Where compared with another copy, unresolved V genes explain less than half of these, and the others have no known cause. This sample comprises approximately 41,000 clones, roughly 90% of them detected only once. Jointly, the top ten make up approximately 0.67% of the sample.

This receptor chain uses TRBV5-1 and TRBJ1-3, with the D gene not clear enough to name. Sequencing was performed on CD4+ T cells from peripheral blood mononuclear cells, taken in the first trimester of pregnancy. This sequence originates from a female donor with multiple sclerosis, enrolled in a pregnancy study. The DNA sequence is given as TGCGCCAGCAGCTTAGGTGCCGACACTGGAAACACCATATATTTT. The encoded protein is CASSLGADTGNTIYF.